This T cell receptor beta chain was sequenced in a study of blood T cell repertoires in COVID-19. Trimming pared 1 base from V and 1 base from J, leaving 15 bases between. The CDR3 has 16 amino acids. Germline assignment: CDR1 SQVTM and CDR2 ANQGSEA. The assay was immunoSEQ multiplex PCR, and TCRdb's table has in-frame clones only and misses some. The sample contains more than 200,000 clones, around 86% of which appear only once. The material sequenced was peripheral blood. The clonotype was recovered from a woman of 80 years or more with COVID-19, enrolled during active disease. V and J are TRBV29-1 and TRBJ2-3; D is perhaps TRBD1 (6 bases). For the CDR3, the DNA is TGCAGCGTTGAAGGTGCAGGGGATATTGGCACAGATACGCAGTATTTT. It yields the protein CSVEGAGDIGTDTQYF.